These 8 T cell receptor beta chains came from one sample sequenced in a study of blood T cell repertoires in COVID-19. Data came from immunoSEQ multiplex PCR; TCRdb stores just in-frame clones and leaves some out. The table lists 170,000 or so clones, 65% to 85% of them singletons, with approximately 2.9% in the top ten. Sequenced sample: peripheral blood. The source of these receptors is a woman in her sixties with acute or convalescent COVID-19.

This clone was counted a few times. The gene calls are TRBV10-3 and TRBJ1-2; D call uncertain. The germline V gene encodes CDR1 ENHRY and CDR2 SYGVKD. V lost 4 bases to trimming and J lost 4 bases, with 10 bases between them. The CDR3 spans 13 residues. As DNA, the CDR3 is TGTGCCATCAGTGGTTCTGAACTCTATGGCTACACCTTC. This encodes CAISGSELYGYTF.

The V and J genes are TRBV2 and TRBJ2-1; 9 positions agree with TRBD1. V shed 5 bases and J 10 bases; nucleotides not matched to a gene: 12. CDR1 is SNHLY and CDR2 is FYNNEI in the germline V gene. The CDR3 covers 15 residues. CDR3 region: CASSYTGTGREEQFF. The CDR3 DNA follows: TGTGCCAGCAGTTATACCGGGACAGGGCGAGAGGAGCAGTTCTTC.

This chain connects TRBV10-1 to TRBJ2-1; maybe TRBD1 (5 bases). Trimming cost V 2 bases and J 10 bases, with 12 bases left between them. The CDR3 covers 13 residues. Germline V gene lookup returns CDR1 WNHNN and CDR2 SYGVQD (reference sequence). CDR3 coding DNA: TGCGCCAGCAGTGAGACCGACAGCGAGGAGCAGTTCTTC. This translates into CASSETDSEEQFF.

V is TRBV11-2 and J is TRBJ2-1; TRBD1 agrees at 10 bases. The J segment lost 2 bases and the V segment lost 4 bases, leaving 8 bases of the junction unmatched. Looked up from germline, CDR1 is SGHAT and CDR2 is FQNNGV. CDR3 size: 17 residues. CDR3 DNA sequence: TGTGCCAGCAGCTCATCTGTGGGGACAGGGGCCTACAATGAGCAGTTCTTC. Its protein is CASSSSVGTGAYNEQFF.

The chain recombines TRBV30 with TRBJ1-3, with D unresolved. CDR3 length equals 15 residues. Trimming pared 1 base from V and 2 bases from J, leaving 12 bases between. Germline CDR1 is GTSNPN and CDR2 is SVGIG (reference sequence). Written as DNA, the CDR3 is TGTGCCTGGAGTGGGTGGGGAGGACCTGGAAACACCATATATTTT. This gives the protein CAWSGWGGPGNTIYF.

V usage is TRBV5-1 and J usage is TRBJ2-3; 14 bases fit TRBD2. Germline values: CDR1 SGHRS, CDR2 YFSETQ. The CDR3 is made up of 18 amino acids. The trim removed 3 bases at V and 2 bases at J, leaving 8 bases unmatched. DNA for the CDR3: TGCGCCAGCAGCTCCTCCGGACTAGCGGGGGGACCCACAGATACGCAGTATTTT. Translated, it gives CASSSSGLAGGPTDTQYF.

The chain has TRBV30 and TRBJ1-2, with unresolved D. Per germline, CDR1 GTSNPN and CDR2 SVGIG (reference sequence). V was pared by 5 bases and J by 2 bases, with 9 bases between. The CDR3 contains 12 residues. The chain's CDR3 is CAWGLRNYGYTF. In DNA, the CDR3 is TGTGCCTGGGGTCTGCGGAACTATGGCTACACCTTC.

The gene calls are TRBV7-9 and TRBJ2-2; 7 nucleotides align to TRBD1. V lost 2 bases and J lost 7; bases outside the gene matches: 10. The length of the CDR3 is 16 residues. Germline lookup yields CDR1 SEHNR and CDR2 FQNEAQ (reference sequence). The CDR3 is CASSLWQTGTVGELFF. The CDR3, as DNA: TGTGCCAGCAGCTTATGGCAGACAGGGACGGTCGGGGAGCTGTTTTTT.